Listed below are T cell receptor beta chains from one sample, sequenced in a study of Graves' ophthalmopathy and Graves' hyperthyroidism. Each CDR3 protein gets one entry after TCRdb re-called the multiplex PCR reads with MiXCR. The sample holds hundreds of thousands of distinct CDR3 sequences; 40% are singletons and the top ten take approximately 46%. Sequencing was done on a sample of peripheral blood. These receptor sequences come from an adult man with Graves' ophthalmopathy. Each CDR3 is given with its conserved first and last residue. D genes are given only for firm matches. The size field is filled for only some rows; it gives once, few, many or a size class.

CDR3 DNA: TGTGCCAGCAGCACCACCGGGACAGGGGGCTTCGGGGAGCTGTTTTTT; CDR3 protein: CASSTTGTGGFGELFF; clone size: .; J gene: TRBJ2-2; V gene: TRBV7-9; D gene: TRBD1
CDR3 DNA: TGCAGTGCTAGAGTAACTAGACAAGAGACCCAGTACTTC; CDR3 protein: CSARVTRQETQYF; clone size: few; J gene: TRBJ2-5; V gene: TRBV20-1; D gene: .
CDR3 DNA: TGCAGTGCTAGAGGGCCAGACAGTTTTGAAGCTTTCTTT; CDR3 protein: CSARGPDSFEAFF; clone size: .; J gene: TRBJ1-1; V gene: TRBV20-1; D gene: .
CDR3 DNA: TGTGCCAGCAGCTTGGAGACAGGGGACCCCTACGAGCAGTACTTC; CDR3 protein: CASSLETGDPYEQYF; clone size: many; J gene: TRBJ2-7; V gene: TRBV7-9; D gene: TRBD1
CDR3 DNA: TGTGCCAGCAGCGTTGGCCCAGACATGAACACTGAAGCTTTCTTT; CDR3 protein: CASSVGPDMNTEAFF; clone size: few; J gene: TRBJ1-1; V gene: TRBV9; D gene: .
CDR3 DNA: TGTGCCAGCAGCTCCACCATAGCAGGGGGCCCTAGACCCCAGCATTTT; CDR3 protein: CASSSTIAGGPRPQHF; clone size: few; J gene: TRBJ1-5; V gene: TRBV7-9; D gene: TRBD1
CDR3 DNA: TGTGCCAGTAGCGTCAGCGGGAGGGGATACAATGAGCAGTTCTTC; CDR3 protein: CASSVSGRGYNEQFF; clone size: .; J gene: TRBJ2-1; V gene: TRBV9; D gene: TRBD2
CDR3 DNA: TGTGCCATCAGTGAGAGACGGTCCTCTGGGGCCAACGTCCTGACTTTC; CDR3 protein: CAISERRSSGANVLTF; clone size: .; J gene: TRBJ2-6; V gene: TRBV10-3; D gene: .
CDR3 DNA: TGTGCCAGCAGCTTAGCCGATACGCAGTATTTT; CDR3 protein: CASSLADTQYF; clone size: many; J gene: TRBJ2-3; V gene: TRBV5-6; D gene: .
CDR3 DNA: TGCAGCGTTGAAGATCTTTTCCGGGGGCAGGGTAACACTGAAGCTTTCTTT; CDR3 protein: CSVEDLFRGQGNTEAFF; clone size: .; J gene: TRBJ1-1; V gene: TRBV29-1; D gene: .
CDR3 DNA: TGTGCCAGCAGCTTAACAGCAGGGAGAGACACTGAAGCTTTCTTT; CDR3 protein: CASSLTAGRDTEAFF; clone size: few; J gene: TRBJ1-1; V gene: TRBV7-9; D gene: .
CDR3 DNA: TGCAGCGTTCAAGGGACGACCGACAATGAGCAGTTCTTC; CDR3 protein: CSVQGTTDNEQFF; clone size: .; J gene: TRBJ2-1; V gene: TRBV29-1; D gene: .
CDR3 DNA: TGCAGCGCAGAGGTCGGCTACGAGCAGTACTTC; CDR3 protein: CSAEVGYEQYF; clone size: many; J gene: TRBJ2-7; V gene: TRBV29-1; D gene: .
CDR3 DNA: TGTGCCAGCAGATCGGACACAGACACCGGGGTCTCCTACGAGCAGTACTTC; CDR3 protein: CASRSDTDTGVSYEQYF; clone size: .; J gene: TRBJ2-7; V gene: TRBV2; D gene: .
CDR3 DNA: TGTGCCAGCAGTTACTCGACCCGCGGCGGGAATTCACCCCTCCACTTT; CDR3 protein: CASSYSTRGGNSPLHF; clone size: .; J gene: TRBJ1-6; V gene: TRBV25-1; D gene: .
CDR3 DNA: TGCAGCGTCGGGTTGCGGGGGCTAAACTATGGCTACACCTTC; CDR3 protein: CSVGLRGLNYGYTF; clone size: many; J gene: TRBJ1-2; V gene: TRBV29-1; D gene: .
CDR3 DNA: TGTGCCACCAGAGAACAGGGCGCGGACTATGGCTACACCTTC; CDR3 protein: CATREQGADYGYTF; clone size: .; J gene: TRBJ1-2; V gene: TRBV2; D gene: .
CDR3 DNA: TGTGCCAGCAGGAAAGAGGGCCTGGCAAACACCATATATTTT; CDR3 protein: CASRKEGLANTIYF; clone size: .; J gene: TRBJ1-3; V gene: TRBV6-5; D gene: .
CDR3 DNA: TGCAGCGTGAAGACAGGGGCCGACGTCCTGACTTTC; CDR3 protein: CSVKTGADVLTF; clone size: .; J gene: TRBJ2-6; V gene: TRBV29-1; D gene: TRBD1
CDR3 DNA: TGCAGCGTTGCGCCGGGCACCAACACTGAAGCTTTCTTT; CDR3 protein: CSVAPGTNTEAFF; clone size: many; J gene: TRBJ1-1; V gene: TRBV29-1; D gene: .
CDR3 DNA: TGTGCCAGCAACCCAAATGGGGGGCCCCAAGAGACCCAGTACTTC; CDR3 protein: CASNPNGGPQETQYF; clone size: few; J gene: TRBJ2-5; V gene: TRBV7-3; D gene: .
CDR3 DNA: TGTGCCAGCAGACTAACAGGGATGGATTCACCCCTCCACTTT; CDR3 protein: CASRLTGMDSPLHF; clone size: .; J gene: TRBJ1-6; V gene: TRBV10-3; D gene: .
CDR3 DNA: TGTGCCAGCAGCCGGGACGGTAATGAAAAACTGTTTTTT; CDR3 protein: CASSRDGNEKLFF; clone size: few; J gene: TRBJ1-4; V gene: TRBV5-8; D gene: .
CDR3 DNA: TGTGCCAGCAGTTTAGGTGGACAGGGGTCCAACGAGCAGTACTTC; CDR3 protein: CASSLGGQGSNEQYF; clone size: .; J gene: TRBJ2-7; V gene: TRBV12-3/TRBV12-4; D gene: TRBD1